This TCR beta chain was found in a study of T-cell memory formation after mild COVID-19. The CDR3 is made up of 14 amino acids. V was trimmed by 3 bases and J by 6 bases, leaving 12 bases between them. Using its own MiXCR run on the 5' RACE reads, TCRdb lists one record per CDR3 protein. The sample lists under 200,000 distinct CDR3 sequences, 9.5% to 13% occurring once. This TCR was recovered from a young man who had mild COVID-19 (a few samples of this study predate the infection). Cell type and time point are not known. Sample: PBMCs or a T cell subset sorted from them (not recorded which). This chain uses TRBV12-3 or TRBV12-4 with TRBJ1-5; no clear D. CDR3: CASSLRRGTQPQHF. The CDR3 DNA follows: TGTGCCAGCAGTTTGCGCCGGGGAACTCAGCCCCAGCATTTT.